The 10 T cell receptor beta chains below all came from one sample that was sequenced in a study of blood T cell repertoires in COVID-19. The table came from immunoSEQ multiplex PCR; TCRdb's copy has only in-frame clones and leaves some out. The repertoire consists of about 70,000 clones, with more than 85% occurring once and the leading ten covering approximately 4.1%. Sample: peripheral blood. These receptors originate from a man in his 70s with active COVID-19.

The rearrangement joins TRBV6-5 to TRBJ2-3; weak D call: TRBD1 (6 bases). Germline V lookup: CDR1 MNHEY, CDR2 SVGAGI. V lost 5 bases and J 0 bases, leaving 12 bases between the germline ends. The CDR3 is made up of 15 amino acids. CDR3 DNA sequence: TGTGCCAGCAGTCCGACAGGCCCTAGCACAGATACGCAGTATTTT. The encoded protein is CASSPTGPSTDTQYF.

The chain couples TRBV12-3 or TRBV12-4 to TRBJ1-4; D is uncertain. The CDR3 loop spans 13 amino acids. V lost 8 bases and J lost 1, with 8 bases in between. The CDR3, as DNA: TGTGCCAGCTGGCGGGGAACTAATGAAAAACTGTTTTTT. This sequence encodes CASWRGTNEKLFF.

The chain joins TRBV14 to TRBJ2-7; maybe TRBD1 (5 bases). The V gene's germline CDR1 is SGHDN and CDR2 FVKESK. V was trimmed by 5 bases and J by 5 bases, leaving 16 bases between them. This CDR3 contains 14 residues. DNA for the CDR3: TGTGCCAGCAGCTCACCCCAGGGAACGAACGAGCAGTACTTC. It is translated as CASSSPQGTNEQYF.

The rearrangement joins TRBV4-3 to TRBJ1-4; the match to TRBD1 covers 9 bases. CDR3 length equals 15 residues. J lost 8 bases, V lost 3 bases, and 7 bases had no gene match. CDR1 and CDR2 from the germline V gene are LGHNA and YSLEER. The CDR3 here is CASSHHTGGDEKLFF. In DNA, the CDR3 is TGCGCCAGCAGCCACCACACAGGGGGCGACGAAAAACTGTTTTTT.

The V gene is TRBV7-2, the J gene TRBJ2-1; 12 positions agree with TRBD2. The ends lost 1 base at V and 6 bases at J; junction bases unmatched: 4. This CDR3 has 16 residues. Germline V CDR1 and CDR2: SGHTA, FQGNSA. CDR3 in DNA: TGTGCCAGCAGCTTAGGCCCTAGCGGGGGGGTCAATGAGCAGTTCTTC. Its protein is CASSLGPSGGVNEQFF.

This chain uses TRBV9 with TRBJ1-2; unclear D gene. Germline V CDR1 and CDR2: SGDLS, YYNGEE. The CDR3 has 12 amino acids. Trimming removed 0 bases from V and 8 bases from J, with 8 bases in between. Here the CDR3 reads CASSVGALGYTF. CDR3 DNA sequence: TGTGCCAGCAGCGTAGGGGCCCTAGGCTACACCTTC.

The chain carries TRBV18 and TRBJ2-2; tentative D call: TRBD2 (6 bases). The germline CDR1 and CDR2 sequences are KGHSH and LQKENI. The CDR3 sequence is 15 residues long. V lost 8 bases to trimming and J lost 7 bases, with 20 bases between them. The CDR3 DNA follows: TGTGCCAGCGCCTGGGCGGGGACTCCCATCGGGGAGCTGTTTTTT. This codes for CASAWAGTPIGELFF. The variable domain in full, completed from reference TRBV18 and TRBJ2-2, reads NAGVMQNPRHLVRRRGQEARLRCSPMKGHSHVYWYRQLPEEGLKFMVYLQKENIIDESGMPKERFSAEFPKEGPSILRIQQVVRGDSAAYFCASAWAGTPIGELFFGEGSRLTVL.

The chain joins TRBV27 to TRBJ2-7, with TRBD2 as a possible D gene (7 bases). V was pared by 8 bases and J by 2 bases, with 16 bases between. The CDR3 runs to 14 residues. Germline CDR1 is MNHEY and CDR2 is SMNVEV (reference sequence). Here the CDR3 reads CASGGEGGPYEQYF. CDR3 nucleotides: TGTGCCAGCGGGGGGGAGGGGGGGCCCTACGAGCAGTACTTC.

This clone showed up just once. V usage is TRBV7-3 and J usage is TRBJ2-1; D might be TRBD1 (6 bases). Trimming left V 2 bases short and J 10 bases short, with 12 bases between. Germline V CDR1 and CDR2: SGHTA, FQGTGA. The CDR3 covers 13 residues. The CDR3 region is CASSLALQGEQFF. The CDR3 DNA reads as TGTGCCAGCAGCTTAGCACTACAGGGCGAGCAGTTCTTC.

The V and J genes are TRBV11-3 and TRBJ2-2; D gene unclear. V was cut by 3 bases and J by 16 bases, with 15 bases left in between. In germline, CDR1 is SGHNT, CDR2 YENEEA. The CDR3 totals 12 residues. The CDR3 nucleotides are TGTGCCAGCAGCTTGGGTGGCAGGTTCCCGTTTTTT. Protein: CASSLGGRFPFF.